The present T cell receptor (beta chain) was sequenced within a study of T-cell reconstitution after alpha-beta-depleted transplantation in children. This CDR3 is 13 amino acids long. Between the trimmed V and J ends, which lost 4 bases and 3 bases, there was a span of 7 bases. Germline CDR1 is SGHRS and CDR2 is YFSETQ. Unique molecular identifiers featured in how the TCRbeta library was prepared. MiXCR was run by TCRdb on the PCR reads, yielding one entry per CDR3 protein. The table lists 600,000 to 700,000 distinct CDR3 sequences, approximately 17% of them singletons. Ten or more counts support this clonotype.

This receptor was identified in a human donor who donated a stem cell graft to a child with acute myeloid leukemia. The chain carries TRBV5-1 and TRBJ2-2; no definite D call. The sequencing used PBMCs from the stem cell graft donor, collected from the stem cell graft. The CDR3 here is CASSLPDTGELFF. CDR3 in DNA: TGCGCCAGCAGCCTTCCCGACACCGGGGAGCTGTTTTTT.